This T cell receptor (beta chain) was sequenced during a study of monozygotic twins with inflammatory bowel disease. Germline values: CDR1 DFQATT, CDR2 SNEGSKA (reference sequence). This CDR3 has 14 residues. TCRdb reprocessed the 5' RACE reads, with one entry per CDR3 protein and no DNA. This sample's table reports around 190,000 distinct CDR3 sequences. The sequencing input was blood. V usage is TRBV20-1 and J usage is TRBJ2-2; TCRdb's D call, TRBD1, is unchecked because there is no DNA. The TCR comes from a human donor with ulcerative colitis or Crohn's disease, or a healthy co-twin of an affected twin (not recorded which). This chain's CDR3 is CSASAQGMDGELFF.